Included here is one TCR beta chain sequence, with context. V shed 3 bases and J shed 5 bases, with 20 bases lying between them. Germline CDR1 and CDR2: SEHNR and FQNEAQ (reference sequence). CDR3 length equals 16 residues. TCRdb's table, derived via immunoSEQ multiplex PCR, lists solely in-frame clones and lacks some. Among 60,000 to 85,000 clones listed, 90% to 95% were seen once. This sample is drawn from a study of technical replicates of blood from a few donors. What was sequenced was T cells isolated from PBMCs. The chain has TRBV7-9 and TRBJ2-7, with a possible D match to TRBD1 (6 bases). This sequence originates from a human donor in good health. The CDR3 DNA sequence: TGTGCCAGCAGCTTTTATTCCGGGACAAGGTGGAACGAGCAGTACTTC. Translated: CASSFYSGTRWNEQYF.